The present T cell receptor (beta chain) was sequenced within a study of OX40 agonist ivuxolimab in advanced cancers. The CDR3 loop spans 16 amino acids. V was clipped by 5 bases and J by 0 bases; unmatched bases: 9. CDR1 is SGHTA, CDR2 FQGTGA, per germline. Some clones are missing from TCRdb's copy, which holds only in-frame ones; the method was immunoSEQ multiplex PCR. The table includes around 44,000 clones, around 89% detected once. Specimen: CD4+ or CD8+ T cells sorted from blood, collected in a trial of the OX40 agonist ivuxolimab. The TCR comes from an adult with an advanced solid tumor such as melanoma, head and neck, liver or kidney cancer. This chain joins TRBV7-3 and TRBJ1-2, with TRBD1 matching 7 bases. The CDR3, as DNA: TGTGCCAGCAGCCAGGGGGGAGGGGCTGCTAACTATGGCTACACCTTC. Protein: CASSQGGGAANYGYTF.